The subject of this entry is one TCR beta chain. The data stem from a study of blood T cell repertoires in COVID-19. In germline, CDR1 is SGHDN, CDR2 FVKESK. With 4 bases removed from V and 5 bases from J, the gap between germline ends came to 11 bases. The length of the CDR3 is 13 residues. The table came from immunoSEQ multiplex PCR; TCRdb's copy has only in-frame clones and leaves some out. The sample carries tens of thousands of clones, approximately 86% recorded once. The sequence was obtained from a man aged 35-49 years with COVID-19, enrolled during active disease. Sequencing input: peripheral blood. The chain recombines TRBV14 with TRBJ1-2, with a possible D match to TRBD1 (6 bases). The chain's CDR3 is CASSPGGAYGYTF. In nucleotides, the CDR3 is TGTGCCAGCAGCCCTGGGGGGGCGTATGGCTACACCTTC.